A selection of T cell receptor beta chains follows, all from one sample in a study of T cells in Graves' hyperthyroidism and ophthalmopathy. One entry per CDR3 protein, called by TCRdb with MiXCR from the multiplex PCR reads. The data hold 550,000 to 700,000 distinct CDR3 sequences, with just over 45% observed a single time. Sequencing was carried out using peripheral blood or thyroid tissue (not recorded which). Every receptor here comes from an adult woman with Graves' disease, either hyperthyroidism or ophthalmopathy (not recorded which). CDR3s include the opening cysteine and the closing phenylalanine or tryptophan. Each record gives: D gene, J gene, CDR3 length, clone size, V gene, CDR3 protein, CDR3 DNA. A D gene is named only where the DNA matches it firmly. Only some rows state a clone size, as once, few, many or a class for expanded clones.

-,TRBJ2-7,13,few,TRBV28,CASTNWGLPEQYF,TGTGCCAGCACTAATTGGGGGCTTCCAGAGCAGTACTTC
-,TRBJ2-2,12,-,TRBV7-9,CASSLSYRELFF,TGTGCCAGCAGCTTAAGTTACCGGGAGCTGTTTTTT
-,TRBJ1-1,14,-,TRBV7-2,CATRRITVGGEAFF,TGTGCCACTCGAAGAATTACCGTGGGGGGTGAAGCTTTCTTT
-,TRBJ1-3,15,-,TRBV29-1,CSVESQGRSGNTIYF,TGCAGCGTTGAAAGCCAGGGCCGCTCTGGAAACACCATATATTTT
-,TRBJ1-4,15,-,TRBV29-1,CSAQNTGRRDEKLFF,TGCAGCGCCCAAAATACCGGCCGGCGGGATGAAAAACTGTTTTTT
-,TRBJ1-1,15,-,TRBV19,CASSKEGGLNTEAFF,TGTGCCAGTAGTAAGGAGGGGGGGCTGAACACTGAAGCTTTCTTT
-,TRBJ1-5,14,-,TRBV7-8,CASRPQGGYQPQHF,TGTGCCAGCAGGCCTCAGGGAGGTTATCAGCCCCAGCATTTT
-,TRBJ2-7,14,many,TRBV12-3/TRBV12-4,CASSFRVQIYEQYF,TGTGCCAGCAGTTTTCGGGTTCAAATCTACGAGCAGTACTTC
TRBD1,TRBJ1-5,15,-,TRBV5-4,CASSLGQGKGQPQHF,TGTGCCAGCAGCTTGGGACAGGGGAAGGGTCAGCCCCAGCATTTT
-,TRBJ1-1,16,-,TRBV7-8,CASSLSAGGWGTEAFF,TGTGCCAGCAGCTTATCGGCCGGTGGTTGGGGCACTGAAGCTTTCTTT
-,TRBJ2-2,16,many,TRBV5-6,CASSLALGGSLGELFF,TGTGCCAGCAGCTTGGCTCTCGGAGGGAGCCTCGGGGAGCTGTTTTTT
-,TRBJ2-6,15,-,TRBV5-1,CASSLASGGANVLTF,TGCGCCAGCAGCTTGGCATCGGGAGGGGCCAACGTCCTGACTTTC
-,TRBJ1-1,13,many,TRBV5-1,CASSLAVDTEAFF,TGCGCCAGCAGCTTGGCCGTGGACACTGAAGCTTTCTTT
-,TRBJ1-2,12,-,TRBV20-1,CSAGRGVGGYTF,TGCAGTGCTGGGAGGGGAGTTGGAGGCTACACCTTC
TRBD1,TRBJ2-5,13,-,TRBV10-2,CASTRDRGETQYF,TGCGCCAGCACCCGGGACAGGGGTGAGACCCAGTACTTC
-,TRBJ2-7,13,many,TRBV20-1,CSVTAGNLHEQYF,TGCAGTGTGACGGCGGGTAACCTTCACGAGCAGTACTTC
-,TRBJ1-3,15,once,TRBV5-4,CASSPPAGSGNTIYF,TGTGCCAGCAGTCCCCCGGCAGGCTCTGGAAACACCATATATTTT
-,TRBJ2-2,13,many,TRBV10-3,CAISTSVIGELFF,TGTGCCATCAGCACATCAGTAATCGGGGAGCTGTTTTTT
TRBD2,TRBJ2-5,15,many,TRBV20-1,CSASLAGGPWETQYF,TGCAGTGCCTCACTAGCGGGAGGGCCGTGGGAGACCCAGTACTTC
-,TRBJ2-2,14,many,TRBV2,CASSRGRGTGELFF,TGTGCCAGCAGCCGTGGACGGGGGACCGGGGAGCTGTTTTTT
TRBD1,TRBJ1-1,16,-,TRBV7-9,CASSSGPGGANTEAFF,TGTGCCAGCAGCTCAGGACCAGGGGGCGCGAACACTGAAGCTTTCTTT
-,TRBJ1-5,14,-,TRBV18,CASSIQGPPQPQHF,TGTGCCAGCTCAATCCAGGGACCCCCTCAGCCCCAGCATTTT
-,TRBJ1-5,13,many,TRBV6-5,CASSYAPNQPQHF,TGTGCCAGCAGTTACGCCCCCAATCAGCCCCAGCATTTT
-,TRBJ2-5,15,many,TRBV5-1,CASSSGTGTGETQYF,TGCGCCAGCAGCTCAGGAACAGGAACTGGAGAGACCCAGTACTTC
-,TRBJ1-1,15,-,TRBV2,CASSPTDGGFTEAFF,TGTGCCAGCAGTCCTACCGACGGGGGTTTCACTGAAGCTTTCTTT
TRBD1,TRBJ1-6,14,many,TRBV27,CASSFSFQQGTLHF,TGTGCCAGCAGTTTTTCGTTTCAACAGGGGACCCTCCACTTT
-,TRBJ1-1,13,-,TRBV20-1,CSASKQGFGEAFF,TGCAGTGCTAGCAAACAGGGCTTTGGTGAAGCTTTCTTT
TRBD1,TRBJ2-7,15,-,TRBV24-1,CATSDTGTGSYEQYF,TGTGCCACCAGTGACACCGGGACAGGCTCCTACGAGCAGTACTTC
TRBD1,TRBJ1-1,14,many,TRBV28,CASTVGQASPGAFF,TGTGCCAGCACTGTAGGACAGGCCTCCCCGGGAGCTTTCTTT
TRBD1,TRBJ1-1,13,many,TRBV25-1,CASSDSGQIEAFF,TGTGCCAGCAGTGATTCGGGACAGATAGAAGCTTTCTTT
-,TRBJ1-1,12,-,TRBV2,CASSTDSNEAFF,TGTGCCAGCAGTACAGACAGTAATGAAGCTTTCTTT
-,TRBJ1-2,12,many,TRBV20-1,CSAILRGAGYTF,TGCAGTGCTATTCTCCGGGGAGCTGGCTACACCTTC
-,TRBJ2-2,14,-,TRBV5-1,CASSPKMNTGELFF,TGCGCCAGCAGCCCGAAGATGAACACTGGGGAGCTGTTTTTT
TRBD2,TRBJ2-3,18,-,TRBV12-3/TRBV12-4,CASSQLDGTSGNTDTQYF,TGTGCCAGCAGTCAGCTCGATGGGACTAGCGGGAACACAGATACGCAGTATTTT
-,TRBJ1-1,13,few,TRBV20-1,CSARRGFNTEAFF,TGCAGTGCTCGGCGGGGGTTCAACACTGAAGCTTTCTTT
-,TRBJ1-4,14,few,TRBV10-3,CAIGQKMGQGKLFF,TGTGCCATCGGGCAAAAGATGGGACAAGGAAAACTGTTTTTT
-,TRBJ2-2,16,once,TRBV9,CASSPGLGRGTGELFF,TGTGCCAGCAGCCCGGGACTGGGGAGAGGAACCGGGGAGCTGTTTTTT
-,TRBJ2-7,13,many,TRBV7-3,CASSPVPDYEQYF,TGTGCCAGCAGCCCCGTCCCTGACTACGAGCAGTACTTC
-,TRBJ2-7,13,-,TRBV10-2,CAISEPVDNEQYF,TGCGCCATCAGTGAGCCCGTTGATAACGAGCAGTACTTC
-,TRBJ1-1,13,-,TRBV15,CATSRDQGGEAFF,TGTGCCACCAGCAGAGACCAAGGTGGTGAAGCTTTCTTT
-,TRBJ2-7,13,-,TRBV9,CASSVGGLYEQYF,TGTGCCAGCAGCGTAGGAGGGCTATACGAGCAGTACTTC
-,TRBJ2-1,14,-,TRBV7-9,CASERDTRNNEQFF,TGTGCCAGCGAGAGGGACACGCGTAACAATGAGCAGTTCTTC
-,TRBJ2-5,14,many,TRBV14,CASSQEWNQETQYF,TGTGCCAGCAGCCAAGAATGGAACCAAGAGACCCAGTACTTC
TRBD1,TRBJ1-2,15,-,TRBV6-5,CASSYQGAPLYGYTF,TGTGCCAGCAGTTACCAGGGGGCCCCCCTGTATGGCTACACCTTC